The subject of this entry is one T cell receptor (beta chain). It has no known antigen specificity. There are no base qualities to consult, and no much larger clone falls within one base. Based on the germline V gene (reference sequence), the CDR1 and CDR2 sequences are SEHNR and FQNEAQ. From cysteine to phenylalanine, the CDR3 is 15 amino acids long. Just CDR3 DNA is preserved here, 45 bases in frame from base 1. Trimming costs V 1 base and J 2 bases, and their ends lie 6 bases apart. Library construction relied on 5' RACE. Data came from an Illumina HiSeq 2500. A second PCR of about 6 to 12 cycles was run with a J-beta primer mix and a sample-barcoded 5' primer. Each TCR beta cDNA molecule received a unique molecular identifier from a template-switch 5' adaptor carrying 12 random nucleotides. Each sample yielded at least 2.5 million CDR3-containing paired-end reads. First-strand cDNA synthesis was performed from all RNA using the Mint cDNA synthesis kit, with priming by a TRBC-specific oligonucleotide. Following uracil-DNA glycosylase treatment, all cDNA underwent a first 18-cycle PCR with the universal primers M1SS and BC2_uni_R. Regarding the original processing steps: Each sample was normalized by randomly selecting 1 million high-quality reads, each carrying a distinct molecular identifier. Instead of being binned into consensus sequences, reads with shared molecular identifiers were discarded. MiTCR, set to a Q25 quality threshold and the strictest error-elimination algorithm, was used for CDR3 identification, clonotype clustering and error correction. A nonparametric unseen species model using Euler transformation provided a lower-bound estimate of total TCR beta diversity. The public sequencing data were trimmed at Q25 with fastp and processed into clonotypes with MiXCR by TCRdb, which kept only in-frame beta chains. Identical CDR3 protein sequences are pooled into one entry, listed with their most common genes and DNA. TCRdb assigned the V and J calls; the authors' analysis was not used. For this sample there are hundreds of thousands of distinct CDR3 sequences; 25% appear just once. Clones ranked in the top ten supply 9% to 9.5% of the sample.

The roughly 42 donors, aged about 6 to 95 years, were systemically healthy Caucasian individuals from Russia. Each donor gave around 9.8 milliliters of peripheral blood, collected into EDTA-treated Vacutainer tubes. PBMCs were isolated by Ficoll-Paque density-gradient centrifugation, with at least 7 million obtained per sample. Trizol reagent was used to extract total RNA from the PBMCs, yielding at least 6 micrograms per sample. For every donor, an aliquot of PBMCs went through flow cytometry to measure the percentages of naive CD45RAhigh/CD27high T cells. The data originate from a study of blood T cells in healthy people across ages (dated by TCRdb to between 2014 and 2017). Turning to the overall study: In model experiments, roughly one uniquely barcoded TCR beta cDNA molecule per two T cells was captured by template switching. Age-related changes in TCR beta repertoire diversity were measured in the study by deep sequencing normalized with unique cDNA molecular identifiers. The donors were divided into four age groups: young (average around 16 years), middle-aged (about 40), aged (around 59) and long-lived (82). For two donors (one aged 18 to 29 and one aged 80 or older), the study analyzed two additional independent replicas of 1 million unique cDNA reads from the same blood draw. Overall study outcomes, separate from this receptor: Compared with the aged group, the long-lived group had more naive CD4+ T cells, fewer expanded clones and increased TCR diversity, suggesting age selection. As age increased, observed TCR beta diversity per million T cells dropped in a roughly linear way, and a significant reduction was already evident by age 40. The percentage of naive T cells measured by flow cytometry correlated strongly with observed TCR beta diversity. Donor CMV infection status was unknown, potentially confounding age-related changes in expanded clonotypes. Because profiling used bulk unsorted PBMCs, naive and antigen-experienced compartments could not be compared conclusively. Estimates of total diversity based on one million sequenced T cells were regarded as lower bounds and as underestimates.

This same sample was also part of a study on T cells of mothers and their children. As the second publication notes: Donors were nine systemically healthy Caucasian individuals: three mothers and their six children. cDNA synthesis used all of the extracted RNA, with roughly 1.5 ug of RNA in each 15 ul reaction. Sample barcodes and 2-4 random nucleotides were added via the M1S primer in the second PCR. Each mother yielded over 9.5 million TCR beta CDR3 reads and each child a few million reads. Thymic selection shapes the output of TCR recombination in a similar way in related and unrelated pairs, and inherited differences have a minor effect. Normalized repertoire overlap in related mother-child pairs was always slightly higher than in unrelated mother-child pairs, but the difference was never significant. Persistent microchimeric T cell clones were not detected, at a sensitivity of about 100 clones per million clonotypes. In the study, deep NGS was used to compare the TCR beta repertoires of mothers and children, and features distinguishing related mother-child pairs from unrelated individuals were sought. Mothers averaged around 43 +/- 4 years of age and children averaged roughly 11 +/- 4 years. After adapter ligation was performed with NEBNext reagents, the libraries were sequenced on an Illumina HiSeq 2000 with 100+100 nt paired-end reads. Mother and child libraries were prepared a month apart and sequenced in separate runs to prevent cross-contamination. For each donor, somewhere between about 450,000 and 2,100,000 distinct TCR beta clonotypes were identified. Naive TCR beta clonotypes were estimated from low-frequency clonotypes matched to each donor's FACS-determined naive share, without sorting.

Sequenced: blood. This receptor was identified in a boy between 10 and 17 years old in good health. The rearranged chain carries TRBV7-9 and TRBJ2-6; no confident D gene assignment can be made. The DNA sequence is given as TGTGCCAGCAGCTTAGGCTTTGCTGGGGCCAACGTCCTGACTTTC. Protein translation: CASSLGFAGANVLTF.